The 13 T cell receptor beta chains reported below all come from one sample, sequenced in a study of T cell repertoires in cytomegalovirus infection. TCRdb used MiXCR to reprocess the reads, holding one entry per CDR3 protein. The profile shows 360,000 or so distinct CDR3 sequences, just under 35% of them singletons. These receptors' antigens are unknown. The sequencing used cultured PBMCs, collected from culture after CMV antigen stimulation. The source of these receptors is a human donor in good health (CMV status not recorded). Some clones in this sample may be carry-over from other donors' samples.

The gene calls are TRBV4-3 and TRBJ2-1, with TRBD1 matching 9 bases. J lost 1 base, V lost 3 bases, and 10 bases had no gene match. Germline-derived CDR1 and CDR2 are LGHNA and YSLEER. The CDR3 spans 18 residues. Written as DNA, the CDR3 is TGCGCCAGCAGCCAGGGTTGGACAGGGGTAGCGTCCTACAATGAGCAGTTCTTC. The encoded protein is CASSQGWTGVASYNEQFF.

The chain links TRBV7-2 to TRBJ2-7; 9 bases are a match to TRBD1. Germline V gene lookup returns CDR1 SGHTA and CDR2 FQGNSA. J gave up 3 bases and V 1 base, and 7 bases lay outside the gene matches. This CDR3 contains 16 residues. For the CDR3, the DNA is TGTGCCAGCAGCTTAGATACCGGGACAGGGCTCTACGAGCAGTACTTC. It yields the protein CASSLDTGTGLYEQYF. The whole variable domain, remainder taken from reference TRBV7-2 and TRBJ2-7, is GAGVSQSPSNKVTEKGKDVELRCDPISGHTALYWYRQSLGQGLEFLIYFQGNSAPDKSGLPSDRFSAERTGGSVSTLTIQRTQQEDSAVYLCASSLDTGTGLYEQYFGPGTRLTVT.

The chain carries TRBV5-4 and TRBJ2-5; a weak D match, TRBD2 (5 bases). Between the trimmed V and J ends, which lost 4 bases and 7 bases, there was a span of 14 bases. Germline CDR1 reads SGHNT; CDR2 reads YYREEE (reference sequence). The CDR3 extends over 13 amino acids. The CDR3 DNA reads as TGTGCCAGCAGCCCAGCGGAGTACCGGACCCAGTACTTC. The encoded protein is CASSPAEYRTQYF.

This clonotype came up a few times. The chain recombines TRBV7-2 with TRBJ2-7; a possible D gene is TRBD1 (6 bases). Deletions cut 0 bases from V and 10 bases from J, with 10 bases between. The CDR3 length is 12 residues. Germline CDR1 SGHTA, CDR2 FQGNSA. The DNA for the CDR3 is TGTGCCAGCAGCTTAGCGGCAGGGGCACAGTACTTC. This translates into CASSLAAGAQYF. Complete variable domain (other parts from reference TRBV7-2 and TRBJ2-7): GAGVSQSPSNKVTEKGKDVELRCDPISGHTALYWYRQSLGQGLEFLIYFQGNSAPDKSGLPSDRFSAERTGGSVSTLTIQRTQQEDSAVYLCASSLAAGAQYFGPGTRLTVT.

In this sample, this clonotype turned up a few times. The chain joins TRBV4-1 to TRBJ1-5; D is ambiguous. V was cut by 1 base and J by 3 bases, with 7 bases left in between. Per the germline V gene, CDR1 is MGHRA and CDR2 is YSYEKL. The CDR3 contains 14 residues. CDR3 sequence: CASSQGGFNQPQHF. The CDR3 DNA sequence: TGCGCCAGCAGCCAAGGCGGATTCAATCAGCCCCAGCATTTT.

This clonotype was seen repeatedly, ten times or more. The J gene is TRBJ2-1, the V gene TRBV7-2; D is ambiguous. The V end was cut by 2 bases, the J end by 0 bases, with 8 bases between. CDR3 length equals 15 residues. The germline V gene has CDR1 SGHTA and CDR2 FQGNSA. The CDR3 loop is CASSLMWSSYNEQFF. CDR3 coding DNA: TGTGCCAGCAGCTTAATGTGGAGCTCCTACAATGAGCAGTTCTTC.

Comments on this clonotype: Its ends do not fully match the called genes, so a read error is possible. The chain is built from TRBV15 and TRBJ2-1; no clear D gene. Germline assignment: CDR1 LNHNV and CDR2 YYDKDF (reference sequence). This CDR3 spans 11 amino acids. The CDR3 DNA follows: TGTGCCACCAGAAGAGGTACTGAGCAGTTCTTC. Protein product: CATRRGTEQFF.

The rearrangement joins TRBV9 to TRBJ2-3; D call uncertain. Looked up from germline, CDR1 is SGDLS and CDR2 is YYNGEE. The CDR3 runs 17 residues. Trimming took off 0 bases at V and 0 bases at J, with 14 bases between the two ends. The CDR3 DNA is TGTGCCAGCAGCGTAGATCCATCGCTAGACAGCACAGATACGCAGTATTTT. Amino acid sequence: CASSVDPSLDSTDTQYF.

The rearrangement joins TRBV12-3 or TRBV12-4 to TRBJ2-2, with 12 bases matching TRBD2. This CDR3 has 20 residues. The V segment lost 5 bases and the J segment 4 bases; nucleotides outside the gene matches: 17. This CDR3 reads CASSVRLAGVASRGTGELFF. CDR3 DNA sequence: TGTGCCAGCAGTGTAAGACTAGCGGGAGTCGCGTCTCGGGGCACCGGGGAGCTGTTTTTT.

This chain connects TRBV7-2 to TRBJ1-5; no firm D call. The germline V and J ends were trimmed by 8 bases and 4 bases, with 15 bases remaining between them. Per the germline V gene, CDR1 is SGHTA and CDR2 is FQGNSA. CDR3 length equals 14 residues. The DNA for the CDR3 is TGTGCCAGCGGATTGAGAGCCGAAAATCAGCCCCAGCATTTT. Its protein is CASGLRAENQPQHF.

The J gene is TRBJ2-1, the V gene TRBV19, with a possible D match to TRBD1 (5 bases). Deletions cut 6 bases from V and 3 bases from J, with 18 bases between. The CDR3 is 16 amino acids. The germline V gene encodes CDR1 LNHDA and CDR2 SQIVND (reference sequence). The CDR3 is CASRSIGSQDYNEQFF. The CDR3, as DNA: TGTGCCAGTAGGTCTATAGGGTCACAGGACTACAATGAGCAGTTCTTC.

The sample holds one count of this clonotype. The CDR3 loop is CASSLTGGYNNEQFF. For the CDR3, the DNA is TGTGCCAGCAGTTTAACGGGGGGCTACAACAATGAGCAGTTCTTC. The chain carries TRBV28 and TRBJ2-1; the D gene is possibly TRBD2 (7 bases). The V gene's germline CDR1 is MDHEN and CDR2 SYDVKM. V was pared by 2 bases and J by 5 bases, with 13 bases between. This CDR3 is built from 15 residues.

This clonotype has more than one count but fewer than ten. The CDR3 spells CASGASTSRAFF. The CDR3 region has the DNA TGTGCCAGCGGAGCTTCGACGTCGCGAGCTTTCTTT. The chain uses TRBV28 and TRBJ1-1; no clear D gene. V lost 8 bases, J lost 10 bases, and 17 bases lay in between. The CDR3 is 12 residues long. Germline V gives CDR1 MDHEN, CDR2 SYDVKM.